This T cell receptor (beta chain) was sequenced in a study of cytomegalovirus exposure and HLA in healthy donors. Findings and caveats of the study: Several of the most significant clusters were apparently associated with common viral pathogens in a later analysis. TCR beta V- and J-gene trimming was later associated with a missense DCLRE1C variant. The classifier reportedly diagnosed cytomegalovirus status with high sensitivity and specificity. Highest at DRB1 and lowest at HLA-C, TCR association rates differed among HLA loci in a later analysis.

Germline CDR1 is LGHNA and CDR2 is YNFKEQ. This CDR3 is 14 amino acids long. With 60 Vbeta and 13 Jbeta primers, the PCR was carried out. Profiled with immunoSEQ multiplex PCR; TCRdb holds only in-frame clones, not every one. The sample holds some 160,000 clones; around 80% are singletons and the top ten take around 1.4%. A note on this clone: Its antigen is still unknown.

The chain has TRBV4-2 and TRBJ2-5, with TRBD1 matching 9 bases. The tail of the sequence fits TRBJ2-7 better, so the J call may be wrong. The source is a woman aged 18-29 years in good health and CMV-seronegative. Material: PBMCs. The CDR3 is CASSQVRTGDEQYF. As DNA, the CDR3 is TGTGCCAGCAGCCAAGTGCGGACAGGGGACGAGCAGTACTTC.